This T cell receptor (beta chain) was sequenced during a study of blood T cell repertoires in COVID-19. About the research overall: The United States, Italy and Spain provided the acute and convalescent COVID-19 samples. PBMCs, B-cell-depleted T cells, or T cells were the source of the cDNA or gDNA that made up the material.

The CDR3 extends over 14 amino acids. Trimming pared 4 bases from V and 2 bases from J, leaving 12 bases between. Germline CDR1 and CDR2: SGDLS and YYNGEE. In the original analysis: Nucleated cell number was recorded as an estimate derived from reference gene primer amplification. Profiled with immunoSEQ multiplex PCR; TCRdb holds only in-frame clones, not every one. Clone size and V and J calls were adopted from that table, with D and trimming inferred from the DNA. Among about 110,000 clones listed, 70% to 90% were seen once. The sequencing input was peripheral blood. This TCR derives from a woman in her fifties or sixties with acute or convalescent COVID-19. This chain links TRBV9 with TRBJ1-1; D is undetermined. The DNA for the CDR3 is TGTGCCAGCAGCTCATTAGCCTCCAACACTGAAGCTTTCTTT. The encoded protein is CASSSLASNTEAFF.